This TCR beta chain was recorded in a study of shared clonotypes between healthy human individuals. Ten immunoSEQ deep assay plates were used by the authors to sequence unsorted PBMC DNA. Here immunoSEQ multiplex PCR was the method, and the copy in TCRdb shows in-frame clones only, minus some. The sample includes 450,000 to 600,000 clones, about 80% seen only once; the top ten take less than 15%. CDR1 is SGHRS, CDR2 YFSETQ, per germline. V lost 1 base to trimming and J lost 0 bases, with 8 bases between them. The CDR3 sequence is 15 residues long. Sequenced sample: PBMCs. V and J are TRBV5-1 and TRBJ2-1; a weak D match, TRBD2 (6 bases). This receptor was identified in a woman aged 40 to 55 in good health. Some clones in this sample may be carry-over from other donors' samples. CDR3 bases: TGCGCCAGCAGCTTGCGGGAGAGCTCCTACAATGAGCAGTTCTTC. Translation: CASSLRESSYNEQFF.